This TCR beta chain appears in the sequencing data of a study of blood T cell repertoires in COVID-19. The V gene's germline CDR1 is MDHEN and CDR2 SYDVKM. The CDR3 is 12 amino acids. Trimming pared 5 bases from V and 7 bases from J, leaving 6 bases between. Assay used: immunoSEQ multiplex PCR; TCRdb lists only in-frame clones, some missing. The sample has hundreds of thousands of clones, 80% to 90% seen once; the top ten hold under 3%. Cohorts were based on clinical histories the participants reported. This chain uses TRBV28 with TRBJ1-6, with D uncertain. This sequence was found in a woman aged 18-29 years who had recovered from COVID-19. Sequenced sample: PBMCs or T cells enriched from blood (not recorded which). CDR3 sequence: CASSPPNSPLHF. The CDR3 coding sequence is TGTGCCAGCAGTCCCCCGAATTCACCCCTCCACTTT.